What follows is one TCR beta chain and its context. Its antigen is not known. The record originates from a study of shared clonotypes between healthy human individuals. Study-wide background: Ranging from 18 to 49 in age, donors were two women and a few men. Three plates each covered CD4 naive and memory; CD8 naive two, CD8 memory one.

Study-level results: Non-shared clonotypes were found to have lower generation probabilities than the clonotypes that were shared by all four of the sorted-subset donors.

The CDR3 loop spans 13 amino acids. Germline CDR1 SNHLY, CDR2 FYNNEI. The V gene lost 5 bases and the J gene lost 2 bases, with 7 bases spanning the gap. Sequenced by immunoSEQ multiplex PCR; TCRdb stores in-frame clones only, minus some. The sample consists of about 700,000 clones, around two thirds of them appearing once. The sequencing input was memory CD4+ T cells sorted from blood. Specified subset: CD45RA-negative fraction. The chain uses TRBV2 and TRBJ1-5; D gene unclear. The receptor was derived from a woman in her thirties in good health. CDR3 coding DNA: TGTGCCAGCAGTCGGGCTCGCAATCAGCCCCAGCATTTT. Translated: CASSRARNQPQHF.